This T cell receptor beta chain was identified in a study of shared clonotypes between healthy human individuals. Overall study findings and caveats: Sharing across a handful of donors was seen in 4.5% to 5.5% of naive CD4 clonotypes. An anticipated effect of sequencing depth on clonotype sharing among donors was recognized.

The CDR3 is made up of 13 amino acids. Trimming left V 2 bases short and J 5 bases short, with 9 bases between. Germline CDR1 reads SGHAT; CDR2 reads FQNNGV. Naive CD8 populations comprised CD45RO-negative cells positively selected for CCR7, excluding terminally differentiated effector memory CD45RA+ cells. All donors were Caucasian adults living in Nashville, Tennessee. A word on this clone: Its antigen is unknown.

Using immunoSEQ multiplex PCR, the repertoire was profiled, and TCRdb retains in-frame clones only, with some absent. The sample has hundreds of thousands of clones, 85% to 95% seen once. The sequencing input was naive CD8+ T cells sorted from blood. The sequence came from a man aged 25-45 years in good health. This chain uses TRBV11-2 with TRBJ2-5; D unclear. CDR3 protein: CASSLRVWETQYF. The CDR3 DNA follows: TGTGCCAGCAGCTTACGGGTTTGGGAGACCCAGTACTTC.